Following are 19 T cell receptor beta chains from one sample sequenced in a study of blood T cell repertoires in COVID-19. Libraries were prepared by immunoSEQ multiplex PCR; TCRdb keeps only in-frame clonotypes and omits some of them. The sample includes roughly 430,000 clones, around nine tenths seen only once; the top ten take less than 1.5%. The sequenced material came from PBMCs or T cells enriched from blood (not recorded which). These receptor sequences come from a woman aged 18 to 35 who had been exposed to COVID-19.

This chain uses TRBV10-1 with TRBJ2-7, with TRBD1 matching over 9 bases. CDR1 is WNHNN and CDR2 is SYGVQD in the germline V gene (reference sequence). V lost 5 bases, J lost 1 base, and 3 bases stayed unmatched. This CDR3 spans 14 amino acids. CDR3: CASSRDRVSYEQYF. The DNA of the CDR3 is TGCGCCAGCAGTCGGGACAGGGTTTCCTACGAGCAGTACTTC.

The chain joins TRBV27 to TRBJ2-7; TRBD2 matches at 9 bases. The CDR3 runs to 15 residues. The germline gives CDR1 MNHEY, CDR2 SMNVEV (reference sequence). Trimming took 3 bases from V and 3 from J; bases not matched to a gene: 6. CDR3 loop: CASSFGPSGDYEQYF. The CDR3 nucleotides read TGTGCCAGCAGTTTTGGTCCTAGCGGGGACTACGAGCAGTACTTC.

The count of this clone is one. In DNA, the CDR3 is TGTGCCAGCAGCCCCTCCGGGGGATCGGGGGACGGTCAGCCCCAGCATTTT. Amino acid sequence: CASSPSGGSGDGQPQHF. The J gene is TRBJ1-5, the V gene TRBV3-1 (or the pseudogene TRBV3-2), with D tentatively TRBD1 (5 bases). With 4 bases removed from V and 6 bases from J, the gap between germline ends came to 22 bases. Germline lookup yields CDR1 LGHDT and CDR2 YNNKEL (reference sequence). This CDR3 contains 17 residues.

The chain joins TRBV28 to TRBJ2-2; 9 bases are a match to TRBD2. This CDR3 spans 18 amino acids. Unmatched junction bases numbered 14, after V lost 5 bases and J lost 4 bases. Germline lookup yields CDR1 MDHEN and CDR2 SYDVKM. The CDR3 loop reads CASSTHEGLAGSTGELFF. The CDR3 DNA reads as TGTGCCAGCAGTACCCATGAGGGGCTAGCGGGATCCACCGGGGAGCTGTTTTTT.

The genes are TRBV28 and TRBJ2-1; no clear D. Between the trimmed V and J ends, which lost 6 bases and 3 bases, there was a span of 9 bases. CDR1 and CDR2 from the germline V gene are MDHEN and SYDVKM. There are 13 residues in the CDR3. The CDR3 coding sequence is TGTGCCAGCAGCCGCGGTTTCTACAATGAGCAGTTCTTC. It translates to CASSRGFYNEQFF.

This sequence joins TRBV6-5 and TRBJ2-7, with TRBD2 matching over 7 bases. The germline gives CDR1 MNHEY, CDR2 SVGAGI. V lost 3 bases, J lost 4 bases, and 6 bases stayed unmatched. CDR3 length equals 14 residues. CDR3 DNA sequence: TGTGCCAGCAGTTATGGCGGGAGCGGGTACGAGCAGTACTTC. It specifies CASSYGGSGYEQYF.

This clone was counted once. V usage is TRBV6-5 and J usage is TRBJ2-5, with a possible D match to TRBD1 (6 bases). CDR3 length: 13 residues. Germline CDR1 is MNHEY and CDR2 is SVGAGI. V was clipped by 8 bases and J by 1 base, with 11 bases between them. The CDR3 sequence is CASRGTPQETQYF. In nucleotides, the CDR3 is TGTGCCAGCCGAGGGACACCCCAAGAGACCCAGTACTTC.

The rearrangement joins TRBV5-1 to TRBJ2-6; tentative D call: TRBD2 (6 bases). V shed 3 bases and J shed 0 bases, with 10 bases lying between them. The CDR3 runs 16 residues. In germline, CDR1 is SGHRS, CDR2 YFSETQ. The CDR3 reads CASSWEAGSGANVLTF. In nucleotides, the CDR3 is TGCGCCAGCAGCTGGGAGGCCGGCTCTGGGGCCAACGTCCTGACTTTC. Complete variable domain (other parts from reference TRBV5-1 and TRBJ2-6): KAGVTQTPRYLIKTRGQQVTLSCSPISGHRSVSWYQQTPGQGLQFLFEYFSETQRNKGNFPGRFSGRQFSNSRSEMNVSTLELGDSALYLCASSWEAGSGANVLTFGAGSRLTVL.

The V and J genes are TRBV19 and TRBJ2-1; D gene uncertain. V was shortened by 1 base and J by 9 bases, with 10 bases between the two germline ends. Germline V lookup: CDR1 LNHDA, CDR2 SQIVND (reference sequence). The CDR3 extends over 13 amino acids. DNA of the CDR3: TGTGCCAGTAGTATAGGTTCGACTTTTGAGCAGTTCTTC. Translating it yields CASSIGSTFEQFF. The full variable domain, completed using reference TRBV19 and TRBJ2-1, is DGGITQSPKYLFRKEGQNVTLSCEQNLNHDAMYWYRQDPGQGLRLIYYSQIVNDFQKGDIAEGYSVSREKKESFPLTVTSAQKNPTAFYLCASSIGSTFEQFFGPGTRLTVL.

As for this clone: The same CDR3 arises from other DNA sequences in this sample as well. CDR3 sequence reads: CASSTGQGSSGANVLTF. As DNA, the CDR3 is TGTGCCAGTAGTACGGGACAGGGATCCTCTGGGGCCAACGTCCTGACTTTC. The genes are TRBV19 and TRBJ2-6; 9 bases fit TRBD1. The CDR3 length is 17 residues. V lost 4 bases to trimming and J lost 0 bases; unmatched junction nucleotides: 4. CDR1 is LNHDA, CDR2 SQIVND, per germline (reference sequence).

This rearrangement joins TRBV11-2 to TRBJ1-2; D call uncertain. The CDR3 consists of 12 residues. The germline V gene encodes CDR1 SGHAT and CDR2 FQNNGV. V lost 4 bases and J 4 bases, leaving 7 bases between the germline ends. The DNA for the CDR3 is TGTGCCAGCAGCTCGGGGTTCTATGGCTACACCTTC. Translation: CASSSGFYGYTF.

V and J are TRBV2 and TRBJ1-4; D ambiguous. Germline V lookup: CDR1 SNHLY, CDR2 FYNNEI. The CDR3 sequence is 16 residues long. V lost 2 bases, J lost 4 bases, and 14 bases lay in between. The CDR3 DNA reads TGTGCCAGCAGTGAACTCGGTCGAGGGATTAATGAAAAACTGTTTTTT. Translating it yields CASSELGRGINEKLFF.

CDR3 DNA sequence: TGCGCCAGCAGCCAGGGTGCGAACTATGGCTACACCTTC. It specifies CASSQGANYGYTF. The gene calls are TRBV5-1 and TRBJ1-2; D might be TRBD1 (5 bases). The germline V gene has CDR1 SGHRS and CDR2 YFSETQ. The V end was cut by 4 bases, the J end by 2 bases, with 9 bases between. CDR3 length: 13 amino acids.

This chain connects TRBV28 to TRBJ1-2; D unclear. Trimming removed 3 bases at V and 2 bases at J, with 7 bases between. This CDR3 region has 13 residues. Germline lookup yields CDR1 MDHEN and CDR2 SYDVKM. CDR3 DNA: TGTGCCAGCAGTTTGTTACAGAACTATGGCTACACCTTC. As protein: CASSLLQNYGYTF.

The chain recombines TRBV28 with TRBJ2-5; 11 bases map to TRBD2. Germline V gene data show CDR1 as MDHEN and CDR2 as SYDVKM. With V trimmed by 5 bases and J by 3 bases, 5 bases remained unmatched. This CDR3 is 15 amino acids long. CDR3 sequence (DNA): TGTGCCAGCAGTCCCGGACTAGCGGGTAAAGAGACCCAGTACTTC. Amino acids: CASSPGLAGKETQYF.

There are a few counts of this clone. This sequence joins TRBV7-2 and TRBJ2-5, with no clear D. Trimming cost V 3 bases and J 5 bases, with 7 bases left between them. This CDR3 contains 12 residues. CDR1 and CDR2 from the germline V gene are SGHTA and FQGNSA. The CDR3 DNA is TGTGCCAGCAGCTTCGCCGGGGAGACCCAGTACTTC. It translates to CASSFAGETQYF.

This clone came up once. The V call is TRBV4-1, the J call TRBJ2-1; TRBD2 matches at 8 bases. CDR1 and CDR2 (germline): MGHRA, YSYEKL. The CDR3 sequence is 16 residues long. The V gene end was trimmed by 0 bases and the J gene end by 5 bases; junction bases not matched to a gene: 6. CDR3 in DNA: TGCGCCAGCAGCCAAGATTCGCGGGGGGAGAACAATGAGCAGTTCTTC. As protein: CASSQDSRGENNEQFF.

The chain is built from TRBV4-1 and TRBJ1-5; 8 bases are a match to TRBD1. The germline gives CDR1 MGHRA, CDR2 YSYEKL. V shed 1 base and J 1 base; nucleotides not matched to a gene: 0. The CDR3 totals 15 residues. The CDR3 sequence: CASSQGQGSNQPQHF. CDR3 nucleotide sequence: TGCGCCAGCAGCCAAGGACAGGGGAGCAATCAGCCCCAGCATTTT.

This rearrangement joins TRBV4-1 to TRBJ2-5, with 7 bases fitting TRBD1. This CDR3 has 14 residues. Per germline, CDR1 MGHRA and CDR2 YSYEKL. The V segment lost 4 bases and the J segment 4 bases; nucleotides outside the gene matches: 6. CDR3 sequence reads: CASSPQGVRETQYF. As DNA, the CDR3 is TGCGCCAGCAGCCCCCAGGGGGTGAGAGAGACCCAGTACTTC.